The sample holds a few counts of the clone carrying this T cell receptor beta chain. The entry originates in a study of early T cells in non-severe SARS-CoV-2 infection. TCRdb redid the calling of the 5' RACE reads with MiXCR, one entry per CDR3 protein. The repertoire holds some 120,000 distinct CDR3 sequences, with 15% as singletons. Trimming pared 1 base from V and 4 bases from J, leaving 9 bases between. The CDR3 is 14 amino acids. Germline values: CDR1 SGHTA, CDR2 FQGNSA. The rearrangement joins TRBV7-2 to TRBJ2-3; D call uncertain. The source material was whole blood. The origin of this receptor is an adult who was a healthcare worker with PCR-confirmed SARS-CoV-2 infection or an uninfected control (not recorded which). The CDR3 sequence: CASSLDQLADTQYF. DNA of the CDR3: TGTGCCAGCAGCTTAGATCAGCTTGCAGATACGCAGTATTTT.